Presented here are 17 T cell receptor beta chains from one specimen sequenced in a study of cytomegalovirus exposure and HLA in healthy donors. The study ran its PCR with 60 Vbeta and 13 Jbeta primers. Sequencing used immunoSEQ multiplex PCR; TCRdb keeps in-frame clones, though not all of them. Of around 160,000 clones listed, around two thirds were seen once; the top ten hold 1.1% to 1.5%. The sample was PBMCs. Every receptor here comes from a man aged 50 or older in good health and CMV-seronegative.

The chain employs TRBV11-2 and TRBJ1-2; D perhaps matches TRBD1 (6 bases). The CDR3 loop spans 12 amino acids. Deletions cut 4 bases from V and 8 bases from J, with 11 bases between. Germline CDR1 and CDR2: SGHAT and FQNNGV. CDR3 bases: TGTGCCAGCAGCTGGGCAGGGGACGGCTACACCTTC. Its translation: CASSWAGDGYTF.

The rearrangement uses TRBV7-8 and TRBJ1-1; weak D call: TRBD1 (5 bases). This CDR3 has 13 residues. V dropped 0 bases and J dropped 6 bases, with 8 bases sitting between them. CDR1 and CDR2 (germline): SGHVS, FQNEAQ. In DNA form, the CDR3 reads TGTGCCAGCAGCTTAGCGGGGCAGGCTGAAGCTTTCTTT. Encoded protein: CASSLAGQAEAFF.

The chain carries TRBV2 and TRBJ2-1, with 7 bases lining up with TRBD1. Looked up from germline, CDR1 is SNHLY and CDR2 is FYNNEI. V lost 8 bases to trimming and J lost 1 base; unmatched junction nucleotides: 2. This CDR3 comprises 13 residues. This CDR3 is CASGQDSYNEQFF. The DNA for the CDR3 is TGTGCCAGCGGACAGGATTCCTACAATGAGCAGTTCTTC. Full variable domain (outside the CDR3, taken from reference TRBV2 and TRBJ2-1): EPEVTQTPSHQVTQMGQEVILRCVPISNHLYFYWYRQILGQKVEFLVSFYNNEISEKSEIFDDQFSVERPDGSNFTLKIRSTKLEDSAMYFCASGQDSYNEQFFGPGTRLTVL.

This clone was counted a few times. The V and J genes are TRBV7-9 and TRBJ1-1; 10 bases fit TRBD1. The CDR3 runs to 15 residues. V was clipped by 4 bases and J by 5 bases; unmatched bases: 7. Germline V gene data show CDR1 as SEHNR and CDR2 as FQNEAQ (reference sequence). In DNA form, the CDR3 reads TGTGCCAGCAGCTCCCGGACAGGGGGTGATACTGAAGCTTTCTTT. Its translation is CASSSRTGGDTEAFF.

The chain joins TRBV6-1 to TRBJ2-2; 8 bases are a match to TRBD2. This CDR3 spans 18 amino acids. CDR1 is MNHNS and CDR2 is SASEGT in the germline V gene. Trimming took 2 bases from V and 1 from J; bases not matched to a gene: 9. The CDR3 sequence: CASSEFWRGARNTGELFF. CDR3 DNA: TGTGCCAGCAGTGAATTTTGGCGGGGGGCCCGGAACACCGGGGAGCTGTTTTTT.

The V gene is TRBV5-4, the J gene TRBJ1-1, with 9 bases aligning to TRBD1. The junction had 2 bases not matched to a gene; V was cut back by 2 bases and J by 0 bases. The CDR3 runs to 15 residues. Looked up from germline, CDR1 is SGHNT and CDR2 is YYREEE (reference sequence). The chain's CDR3 is CASSLGQGLNTEAFF. In DNA, the CDR3 is TGTGCCAGCAGCTTAGGACAGGGGCTGAACACTGAAGCTTTCTTT.

V is TRBV5-6 and J is TRBJ1-2; TRBD1 matches 7 bases. The CDR3 has 14 amino acids. V gave up 4 bases and J gave up 0 bases; unmatched junction bases: 3. Germline assignment: CDR1 SGHDT and CDR2 YYEEEE. The CDR3 DNA sequence: TGTGCCAGCAGCGTACAGGGGACTAACTATGGCTACACCTTC. Protein sequence: CASSVQGTNYGYTF.

This clone was observed a handful of times. This rearrangement joins TRBV9 to TRBJ2-1, with TRBD2 matching over 10 bases. The CDR3 runs 15 residues. V lost 3 bases and J lost 7; bases outside the gene matches: 7. Germline V gene data show CDR1 as SGDLS and CDR2 as YYNGEE. The CDR3 here is CASSEAGGRYNEQFF. CDR3 coding DNA: TGTGCCAGCAGCGAAGCGGGGGGGCGGTATAATGAGCAGTTCTTC.

The rearrangement uses TRBV25-1 and TRBJ2-5; the D is unclear. Looked up from germline, CDR1 is MGHDK and CDR2 is SYGVNS. The CDR3 is made up of 15 amino acids. The V end was cut by 3 bases, the J end by 2 bases, with 13 bases between. The CDR3 DNA is TGTGCCAGCAGTGAGCCCCGCCCGGTTCAAGAGACCCAGTACTTC. Translation: CASSEPRPVQETQYF. The full variable domain, rest sourced from reference TRBV25-1 and TRBJ2-5, is EADIYQTPRYLVIGTGKKITLECSQTMGHDKMYWYQQDPGMELHLIHYSYGVNSTEKGDLSSESTVSRIRTEHFPLTLESARPSHTSQYLCASSEPRPVQETQYFGPGTRLLVL.

The chain couples TRBV7-9 to TRBJ2-7; 9 bases line up with TRBD1. The CDR3 sequence is 14 residues long. The germline V gene encodes CDR1 SEHNR and CDR2 FQNEAQ (reference sequence). After removal of 1 base from V and 7 bases from J, the junction contained 5 bases not matched to a gene. CDR3 nucleotide sequence: TGTGCCAGCAGCTTAGTACAGGGGGCGAGTGAGCAGTACTTC. Its protein is CASSLVQGASEQYF.

This chain uses TRBV2 with TRBJ2-5, with TRBD1 matching 9 bases. V lost 5 bases, J lost 5 bases, and 9 bases stayed unmatched. The CDR3 runs 15 residues. CDR1 is SNHLY and CDR2 is FYNNEI in the germline V gene. The CDR3 bases are TGTGCCAGCAGTACCACAGGGGGCGGTGGGGAGACCCAGTACTTC. It yields the protein CASSTTGGGGETQYF.

The chain combines TRBV5-6 with TRBJ2-3; the match to TRBD2 covers 7 bases. This CDR3 has 15 residues. Germline CDR1 is SGHDT and CDR2 is YYEEEE. Germline trimming cut 1 base from V and 2 bases from J; bases unmatched to any gene: 4. The CDR3 reads CASSLPGGTTDTQYF. The CDR3 DNA is TGTGCCAGCAGCTTGCCGGGGGGAACCACAGATACGCAGTATTTT.

The V call is TRBV11-2, the J call TRBJ1-6; 9 bases line up with TRBD1. The junction had 6 bases not matched to a gene; V was cut back by 8 bases and J by 7 bases. This CDR3 is built from 14 residues. Germline CDR1 reads SGHAT; CDR2 reads FQNNGV. CDR3 in amino acids: CASGTGRNNSPLHF. CDR3 sequence (DNA): TGTGCCAGCGGGACAGGGAGGAACAATTCACCCCTCCACTTT.

The chain employs TRBV11-2 and TRBJ2-5; D is possibly TRBD2 (5 bases). V was pared by 3 bases and J by 5 bases, with 19 bases between. CDR1 and CDR2 (germline): SGHAT, FQNNGV. The CDR3 is 16 residues long. The CDR3 sequence is CASSLGVGGGLETQYF. CDR3 nucleotide sequence: TGTGCCAGCAGCTTGGGTGTCGGAGGAGGCCTGGAGACCCAGTACTTC.

V usage is TRBV6-1 and J usage is TRBJ2-5; D is undetermined. The DNA end favors TRBJ2-7, so the J call may be wrong. The germline gives CDR1 MNHNS, CDR2 SASEGT. The CDR3 consists of 10 residues. CDR3 protein: CASMLYEQYF. As DNA, the CDR3 is TGTGCCAGCATGCTCTACGAGCAGTACTTC.

The gene calls are TRBV18 and TRBJ2-2, with 7 bases identical to TRBD1. CDR3 length: 15 residues. Germline V gene sequence: CDR1 KGHSH, CDR2 LQKENI. V lost 2 bases and J lost 5; bases outside the gene matches: 5. Here the CDR3 reads CASSPAEGATGELFF. In nucleotides, the CDR3 is TGTGCCAGCTCACCAGCCGAGGGGGCGACCGGGGAGCTGTTTTTT.

J is TRBJ2-7 and V is TRBV5-1; D is possibly TRBD1 (5 bases). V lost 0 bases and J lost 6, with 10 bases in between. The germline CDR1 and CDR2 sequences are SGHRS and YFSETQ. CDR3 length: 13 residues. CDR3 amino acids: CASSLEGRAEQYF. DNA of the CDR3: TGCGCCAGCAGCTTGGAGGGCAGGGCCGAGCAGTACTTC.